The entry below describes one TCR beta chain. The CDR3 sequence is 14 residues long. Germline-derived CDR1 and CDR2 are SGHRS and YFSETQ. J lost 0 bases, V lost 6 bases, and 2 bases had no gene match. These data come from a study of technical replicates of blood from four donors. Data came from immunoSEQ multiplex PCR; TCRdb stores just in-frame clones and leaves some out. In the table there are fewer than 95,000 clones, 90% to 95% of which are singletons. Sequences were obtained from T cells isolated from PBMCs. This chain joins TRBV5-1 and TRBJ2-4, with 8 bases lining up with TRBD2. The TCR originated in a human donor in good health. The CDR3 protein is CASMSGGAKNIQYF. Written as DNA, the CDR3 is TGCGCCAGCATGAGCGGGGGAGCCAAAAACATTCAGTACTTC.